These T cell receptor beta chains were read from a single sample in a study of neoadjuvant anti-PD-1 for oral cavity cancer. Repertoires were generated with immunoSEQ multiplex PCR, while TCRdb's copy carries only in-frame clones and drops some. The sample contains about 68,000 clones, approximately 84% of which appear only once. The sample in question was PBMCs, obtained after nivolumab (anti-PD-1) treatment. The source of these receptors is a person aged 35-80 years with oral cavity squamous cell carcinoma. CDR3s include the opening cysteine and the closing phenylalanine or tryptophan. The D gene is left open where the match is weak. Size tells how often a clone was seen (once, few, many) or the class of an expanded clone, and some rows leave it out.

j_call | v_call | clone_size | d_call | cdr3_nt | cdr3_aa
TRBJ2-7 | TRBV2 | NA | TRBD2 | TGTGCCAGCACTAGCGGGTTCTCCTACGAGCAGTACTTC | CASTSGFSYEQYF
TRBJ1-5 | TRBV28 | NA | NA | TGTGCCAGCAGTTTGGTGGGGCAGCCCCAGCATTTT | CASSLVGQPQHF
TRBJ2-3 | TRBV4-2 | NA | NA | TGTGCCAGCAGCCAAGACCTTGATAGTATAAGTGATACGCAGTATTTT | CASSQDLDSISDTQYF
TRBJ1-4 | TRBV12-5 | NA | NA | TGTGCTAGTGGTTTGCCCGAACGGACCTCAACTAATGAAAAACTGTTTTTT | CASGLPERTSTNEKLFF
TRBJ2-5 | TRBV5-8 | NA | NA | TGTGCCAGCAGCTTGCGGCGGGACAGACAAGAGACCCAGTACTTC | CASSLRRDRQETQYF
TRBJ2-5 | TRBV5-4 | NA | TRBD2 | TGTGCCAGCAGCTTGACTAGCGGGAGCCAAGAGACCCAGTACTTC | CASSLTSGSQETQYF
TRBJ1-4 | TRBV30 | once | TRBD1 | TGTGCCTGGAGTATCGGGACAGGGTATGAAAAACTGTTTTTT | CAWSIGTGYEKLFF
TRBJ2-7 | TRBV30 | NA | TRBD2 | TGTGCCTGGACCATTGTGGAGCGGGATCTTTACGACGAGCAGTACTTC | CAWTIVERDLYDEQYF
TRBJ1-2 | TRBV5-6 | NA | NA | TGTGCCAGCAGCTTGACGGGGGACGTCGATCTAGGCTACACCTTC | CASSLTGDVDLGYTF
TRBJ2-7 | TRBV5-1 | NA | TRBD2 | TGCGCCAGCAGCTGGACACCGGGACTAGCGGGAGAGGGAGCGCGCGAGCAGTACTTC | CASSWTPGLAGEGAREQYF
TRBJ2-5 | TRBV7-9 | NA | NA | TGTGCCAGCAGCCTTTCTCGGGGTGGAACTCACCAAGAGACCCAGTACTTC | CASSLSRGGTHQETQYF
TRBJ1-3 | TRBV2 | NA | NA | TGTGCCAGCAGTGAAGTTAACCTGAGAGCTGGAAACACCATATATTTT | CASSEVNLRAGNTIYF
TRBJ1-1 | TRBV30 | NA | TRBD1 | TGTGCCTGGAGTCCCTACGAAACAGGGGGAACCACTGAAGCTTTCTTT | CAWSPYETGGTTEAFF
TRBJ1-2 | TRBV30 | NA | TRBD1 | TGTGCCTGGAGCACAGGGGGGTATGGCTACACCTTC | CAWSTGGYGYTF
TRBJ2-2 | TRBV5-1 | NA | TRBD2 | TGCGCCAGCACCCCGCCGGGGGGCACCGGGGAGCTGTTTTTT | CASTPPGGTGELFF
TRBJ1-5 | TRBV5-6 | NA | TRBD1 | TGTGCCAGCAGCCGATGGACAGGGGCTTCTAATCAGCCCCAGCATTTT | CASSRWTGASNQPQHF
TRBJ2-1 | TRBV6-5 | NA | TRBD2 | TGTGCCAGCAGCCTGGGACTAGCAGGACCTGAGCAGTTCTTC | CASSLGLAGPEQFF
TRBJ2-5 | TRBV4-1 | few | TRBD2 | TGCGCCAGCAGCCAACTCCGTCCCGGGACTAGCGGAGAGCAAGAGACCCAGTACTTC | CASSQLRPGTSGEQETQYF
TRBJ2-5 | TRBV11-2 | NA | NA | TGTGCCAGCAGCTTTAGTACCCCCCGGTCCGAGACCCAGTACTTC | CASSFSTPRSETQYF
TRBJ2-7 | TRBV11-3 | NA | TRBD2 | TGTGCCAGCAGCTTAGATCTAAGCGGGAGTGACTACGAGCAGTACTTC | CASSLDLSGSDYEQYF
TRBJ1-2 | TRBV5-5 | NA | NA | TGTGCCAGCAGCTTGGAAGAAGAATCCTATGGCTACACCTTC | CASSLEEESYGYTF
TRBJ2-2 | TRBV11-2 | NA | NA | TGTGCCAGCAGCTTTTCTACCGCGAACACCGGGGAGCTGTTTTTT | CASSFSTANTGELFF
TRBJ1-2 | TRBV2 | NA | NA | TGTGCCAACTGGGGGGTTGACTATGGCTACACCTTC | CANWGVDYGYTF
TRBJ2-7 | TRBV5-1 | few | TRBD2 | TGCGCCAGCAGCTTGACTGCGGGAGCCCTTTACTCCTACGAGCAGTACTTC | CASSLTAGALYSYEQYF
TRBJ2-7 | TRBV6-6 | NA | NA | TGTGCCAGCAGTGTCGGCCTTACCTACGAGCAGTACTTC | CASSVGLTYEQYF
TRBJ1-2 | TRBV6-5 | NA | TRBD1 | TGTGCCAGCAGCCTAGGACAGGGCTTCTATGGCTACACCTTC | CASSLGQGFYGYTF
TRBJ2-7 | TRBV5-1 | once | NA | TGCGCCAGCAGCTTATCCGGGACGGTGGCCTACGAGCAGTACTTC | CASSLSGTVAYEQYF
TRBJ1-4 | TRBV7-9 | NA | TRBD1 | TGTGCCAGCATGCCCCCCGGACAGGGCTTCGGAAAACTGTTTTTT | CASMPPGQGFGKLFF
TRBJ2-2 | TRBV6-6 | once | TRBD2 | TGTGCCAGCAGTCAGCTAGCGGGAGGGGCCGGGGAGCTGTTTTTT | CASSQLAGGAGELFF
TRBJ2-7 | TRBV6-6 | NA | NA | TGTGCCAGCCGCCCGGCTAGCGCCTCCTACGAGCAGTACTTC | CASRPASASYEQYF
TRBJ2-7 | TRBV6-5 | NA | TRBD1 | TGTGCCAGCATCGGGACAGCCTCCTACGAGCAGTACTTC | CASIGTASYEQYF
TRBJ2-1 | TRBV29-1 | NA | NA | TGCAGCGTTGAAGATATAACCCCCTCCTACAATGAGCAGTTCTTC | CSVEDITPSYNEQFF
TRBJ1-1 | TRBV16 | NA | NA | TGTGCCAGCACCTACCCGGGGATGACTGAAGCTTTCTTT | CASTYPGMTEAFF
TRBJ2-3 | TRBV5-1 | NA | NA | TGCGCCAGCAGCTTGGACGGCACAGATACGCAGTATTTT | CASSLDGTDTQYF
TRBJ1-1 | TRBV14 | NA | NA | TGTGCCAGCAGCCAAGAAACCGGGGCTCCTGAAGCTTTCTTT | CASSQETGAPEAFF
TRBJ2-1 | TRBV9 | few | NA | TGTGCCAGCAGCGTCGGGGGAGTGAACAATGAGCAGTTCTTC | CASSVGGVNNEQFF
TRBJ2-3 | TRBV14 | NA | TRBD1 | TGTGCCAGCAGCCAAACCGGGACAGGGGACACAGATACGCAGTATTTT | CASSQTGTGDTDTQYF
TRBJ1-2 | TRBV5-6 | few | NA | TGTGCCAGCAGCCGGACAGATAACTATGGCTACACCTTC | CASSRTDNYGYTF
TRBJ1-1 | TRBV5-5 | NA | NA | TGTGCCAGCAGCGGCCTGGTTGAGGGCACTGAAGCTTTCTTT | CASSGLVEGTEAFF
TRBJ2-1 | TRBV5-4 | NA | TRBD2 | TGTGCCAGCAGCATCGGGACTAGCGATGAGCAGTTCTTC | CASSIGTSDEQFF
TRBJ1-2 | TRBV7-8 | NA | TRBD1 | TGTGCCAGCAGCACGACAGGGGGCGCCGGCTACACCTTC | CASSTTGGAGYTF
TRBJ1-1 | TRBV5-1 | NA | NA | TGCGCCAGCAGCTCACAGGGGAACACTGAAGCTTTCTTT | CASSSQGNTEAFF
TRBJ1-4 | TRBV7-8 | NA | NA | TGTGCCAGCAGCTTACTTGCAACTAATGAAAAACTGTTTTTT | CASSLLATNEKLFF
TRBJ2-7 | TRBV5-1 | NA | NA | TGCGCCAGCAGGGTCACCACGTTCGACGAGCAGTACTTC | CASRVTTFDEQYF
TRBJ1-1 | TRBV28 | NA | TRBD1 | TGTGCCAGCAGTTCCTGGACAGGGTCAGGGAACACTGAAGCTTTCTTT | CASSSWTGSGNTEAFF
TRBJ1-2 | TRBV7-9 | NA | NA | TGTGCCAGCAGCTTAGATGGAGGTACCTATGGCTACACCTTC | CASSLDGGTYGYTF
TRBJ2-7 | TRBV6-1 | few | NA | TGTGCCAGCACCTCCTCAGTCGTTTCCACCTACGAGCAGTACTTC | CASTSSVVSTYEQYF
TRBJ2-6 | TRBV2 | NA | NA | TGTGCCAGCGGTGGGACGGCGGGTAGCTCTGGGGCCAACGTCCTGACTTTC | CASGGTAGSSGANVLTF
TRBJ2-7 | TRBV5-1 | NA | NA | TGCGCCAGCAGCTTCGGCACGGGCTACGAGCAGTACTTC | CASSFGTGYEQYF
TRBJ2-7 | TRBV10-1 | few | NA | TGCGCCAGCAGTGACGGATACGAGCAGTACTTC | CASSDGYEQYF
TRBJ2-2 | TRBV6-1 | NA | NA | TGTGCCAGCAGGGTACAGGCGAACACCGGGGAGCTGTTTTTT | CASRVQANTGELFF
TRBJ1-1 | TRBV7-9 | NA | NA | TGTGCCAGCAGCCGAATTGCTTCACCAACGACCGCTTTCTTT | CASSRIASPTTAFF
TRBJ2-7 | TRBV5-1 | NA | TRBD2 | TGCGCCAGCAGCCCCGGGACTAGCGGCAGGAGCTCCTACGAGCAGTACTTC | CASSPGTSGRSSYEQYF